This T cell receptor (beta chain) was obtained from a study of glioma-infiltrating T cells. Study findings and constraints: CDR3 overlap between tissue and blood was very small. Non-neoplastic patients had below-expected tissue-blood divergence, while all gliomas exceeded expectation.

Amplification of TCR alpha and beta CDR3 regions from RNA used iRepertoire nested multiplex PCR. One-step reverse transcription and amplification started from approximately 100-400 ng of tissue mRNA or PBMC total RNA. Via MiXCR, TCRdb re-called the multiplex PCR reads, giving one row per CDR3 protein. The data contain about 130,000 distinct CDR3 sequences, 20% to 25% of them singletons. The CDR3 is 15 residues long. Germline CDR1 reads SGHRS; CDR2 reads YFSETQ. V lost 1 base to trimming and J lost 0 bases, with 10 bases between them. The sample holds a few counts of this clonotype. Antigen unknown. Input material: glioma tissue, nonneoplastic brain tissue, or PBMCs (not recorded which). This chain joins TRBV5-1 and TRBJ2-5; no definite D call. The origin of this receptor is a human donor with low-grade glioma or glioblastoma, undergoing nonglioma brain surgery, or in good health (not recorded which). The CDR3 here is CASSLIGKDQETQYF. The CDR3 DNA is TGCGCCAGCAGCTTGATAGGGAAAGACCAAGAGACCCAGTACTTC.